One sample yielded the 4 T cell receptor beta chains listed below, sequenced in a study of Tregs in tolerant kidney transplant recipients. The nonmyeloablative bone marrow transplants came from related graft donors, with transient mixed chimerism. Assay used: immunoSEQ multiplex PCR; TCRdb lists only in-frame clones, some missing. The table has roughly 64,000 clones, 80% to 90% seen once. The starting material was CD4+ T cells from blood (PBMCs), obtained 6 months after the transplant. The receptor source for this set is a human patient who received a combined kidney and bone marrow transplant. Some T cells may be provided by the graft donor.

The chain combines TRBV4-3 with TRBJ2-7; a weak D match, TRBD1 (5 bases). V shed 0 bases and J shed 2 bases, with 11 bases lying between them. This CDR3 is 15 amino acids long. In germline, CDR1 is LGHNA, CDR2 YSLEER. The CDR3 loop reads CASSQEGQGTYEQYF. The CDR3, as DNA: TGCGCCAGCAGCCAAGAAGGGCAGGGAACCTACGAGCAGTACTTC.

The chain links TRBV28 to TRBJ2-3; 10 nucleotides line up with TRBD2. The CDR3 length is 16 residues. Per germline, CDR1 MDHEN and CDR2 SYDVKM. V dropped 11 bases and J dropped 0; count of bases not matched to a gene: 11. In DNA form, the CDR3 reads TGTGCCCTCACAGCAGGACTAGCGGATAGCACAGATACGCAGTATTTT. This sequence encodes CALTAGLADSTDTQYF.

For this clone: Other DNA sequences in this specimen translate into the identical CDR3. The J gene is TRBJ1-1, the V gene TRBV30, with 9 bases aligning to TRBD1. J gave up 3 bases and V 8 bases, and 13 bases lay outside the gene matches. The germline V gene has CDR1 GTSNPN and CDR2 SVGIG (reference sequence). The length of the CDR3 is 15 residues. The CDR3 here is CALRGQGVPHTEAFF. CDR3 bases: TGTGCCCTCCGGGGACAGGGAGTCCCGCACACTGAAGCTTTCTTT.

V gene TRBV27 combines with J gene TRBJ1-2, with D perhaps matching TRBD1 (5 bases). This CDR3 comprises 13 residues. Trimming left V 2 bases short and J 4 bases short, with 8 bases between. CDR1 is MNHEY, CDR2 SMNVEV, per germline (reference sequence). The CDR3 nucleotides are TGTGCCAGCAGTTTACGGAGGGGCTATGGCTACACCTTC. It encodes CASSLRRGYGYTF.